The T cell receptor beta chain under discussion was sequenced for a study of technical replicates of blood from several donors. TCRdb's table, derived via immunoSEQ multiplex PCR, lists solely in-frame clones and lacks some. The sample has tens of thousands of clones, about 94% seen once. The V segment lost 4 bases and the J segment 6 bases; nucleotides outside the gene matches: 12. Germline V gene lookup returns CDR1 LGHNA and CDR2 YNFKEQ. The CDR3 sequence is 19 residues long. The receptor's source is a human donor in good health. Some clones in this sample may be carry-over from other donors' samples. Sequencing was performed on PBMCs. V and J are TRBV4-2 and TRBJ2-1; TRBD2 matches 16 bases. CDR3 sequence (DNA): TGTGCCAGCAGCCGCCAGCCGGGACTAGCGGGGGGGGCCATCAATGAGCAGTTCTTC. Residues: CASSRQPGLAGGAINEQFF.